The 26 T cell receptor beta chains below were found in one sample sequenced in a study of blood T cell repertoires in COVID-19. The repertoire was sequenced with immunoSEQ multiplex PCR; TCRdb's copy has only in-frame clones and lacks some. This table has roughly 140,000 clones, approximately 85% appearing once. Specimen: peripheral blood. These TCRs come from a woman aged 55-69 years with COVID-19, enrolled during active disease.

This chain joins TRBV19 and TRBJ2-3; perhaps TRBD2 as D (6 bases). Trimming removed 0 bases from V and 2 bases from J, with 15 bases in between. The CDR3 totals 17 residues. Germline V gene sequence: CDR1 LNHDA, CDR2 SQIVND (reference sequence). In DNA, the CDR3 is TGTGCCAGTAGTATAGATTTGACGGGGGTCCTCACAGATACGCAGTATTTT. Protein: CASSIDLTGVLTDTQYF.

The CDR3 DNA follows: TGTGCCATCAGTGAAGACGGGGGGTGGGAAGAGCAGTACTTC. Translation: CAISEDGGWEEQYF. The chain employs TRBV10-3 and TRBJ2-7, with 7 nucleotides matching TRBD2. This CDR3 has 14 amino acids. The trim removed 3 bases at V and 7 bases at J, leaving 9 bases unmatched. The germline V gene encodes CDR1 ENHRY and CDR2 SYGVKD.

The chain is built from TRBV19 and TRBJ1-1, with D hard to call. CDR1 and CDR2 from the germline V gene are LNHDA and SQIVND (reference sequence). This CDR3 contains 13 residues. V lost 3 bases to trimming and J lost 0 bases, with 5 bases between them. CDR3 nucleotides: TGTGCCAGTAGTATTGTCATGAACACTGAAGCTTTCTTT. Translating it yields CASSIVMNTEAFF.

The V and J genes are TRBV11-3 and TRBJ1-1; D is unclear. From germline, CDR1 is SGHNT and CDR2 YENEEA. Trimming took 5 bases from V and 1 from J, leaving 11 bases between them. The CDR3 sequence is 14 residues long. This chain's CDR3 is CASSPGGSNTEAFF. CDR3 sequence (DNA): TGTGCCAGCAGCCCAGGTGGTTCGAACACTGAAGCTTTCTTT.

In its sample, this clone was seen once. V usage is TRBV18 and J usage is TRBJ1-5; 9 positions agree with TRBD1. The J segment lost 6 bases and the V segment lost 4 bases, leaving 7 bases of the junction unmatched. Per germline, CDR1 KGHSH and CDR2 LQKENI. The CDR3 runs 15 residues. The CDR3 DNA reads TGTGCCAGCTCACTCGGACAGGGGAACGGTCAGCCCCAGCATTTT. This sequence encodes CASSLGQGNGQPQHF.

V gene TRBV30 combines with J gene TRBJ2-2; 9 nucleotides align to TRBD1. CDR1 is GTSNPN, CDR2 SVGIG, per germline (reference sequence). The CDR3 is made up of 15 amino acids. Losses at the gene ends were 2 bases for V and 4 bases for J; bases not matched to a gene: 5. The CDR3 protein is CAWSRGQGLTGELFF. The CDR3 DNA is TGTGCCTGGAGTCGAGGACAGGGGCTCACCGGGGAGCTGTTTTTT.

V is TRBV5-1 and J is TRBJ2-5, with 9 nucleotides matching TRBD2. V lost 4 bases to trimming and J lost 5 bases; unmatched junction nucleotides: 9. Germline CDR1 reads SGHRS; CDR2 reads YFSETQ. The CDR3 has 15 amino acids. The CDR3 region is CASSQGTSPGETQYF. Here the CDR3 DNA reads TGCGCCAGCAGCCAGGGGACTAGCCCCGGGGAGACCCAGTACTTC.

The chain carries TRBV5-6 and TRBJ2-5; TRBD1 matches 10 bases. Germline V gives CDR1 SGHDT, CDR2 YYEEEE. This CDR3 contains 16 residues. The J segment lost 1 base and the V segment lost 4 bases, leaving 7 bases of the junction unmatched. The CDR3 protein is CASSPEWDRGQETQYF. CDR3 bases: TGTGCCAGCAGCCCCGAGTGGGACAGGGGCCAAGAGACCCAGTACTTC.

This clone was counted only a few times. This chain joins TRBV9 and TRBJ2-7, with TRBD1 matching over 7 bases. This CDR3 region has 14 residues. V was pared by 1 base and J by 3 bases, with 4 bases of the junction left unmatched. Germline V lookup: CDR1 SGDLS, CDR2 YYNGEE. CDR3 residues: CASSVRDSYYEQYF. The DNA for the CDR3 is TGTGCCAGCAGCGTAAGGGACAGTTACTACGAGCAGTACTTC.

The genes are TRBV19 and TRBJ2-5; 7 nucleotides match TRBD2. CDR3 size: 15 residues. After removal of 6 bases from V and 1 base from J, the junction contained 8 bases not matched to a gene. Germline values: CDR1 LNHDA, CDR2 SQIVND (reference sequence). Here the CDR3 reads CASSAGTTIQETQYF. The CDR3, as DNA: TGTGCCAGTAGCGCCGGGACTACAATCCAAGAGACCCAGTACTTC. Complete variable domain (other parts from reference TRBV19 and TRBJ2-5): DGGITQSPKYLFRKEGQNVTLSCEQNLNHDAMYWYRQDPGQGLRLIYYSQIVNDFQKGDIAEGYSVSREKKESFPLTVTSAQKNPTAFYLCASSAGTTIQETQYFGPGTRLLVL.

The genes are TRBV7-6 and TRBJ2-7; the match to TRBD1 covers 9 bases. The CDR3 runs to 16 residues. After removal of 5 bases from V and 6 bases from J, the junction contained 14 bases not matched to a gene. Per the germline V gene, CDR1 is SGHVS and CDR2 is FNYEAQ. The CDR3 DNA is TGTGCCAGCAGCCATCGAACGGGCCTACAGGGGGCCGAGCAGTACTTC. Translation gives CASSHRTGLQGAEQYF.

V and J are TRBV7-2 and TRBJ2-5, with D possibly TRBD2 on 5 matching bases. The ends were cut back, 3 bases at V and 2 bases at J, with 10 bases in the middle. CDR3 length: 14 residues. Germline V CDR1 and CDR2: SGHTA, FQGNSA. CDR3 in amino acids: CASSFGLAQETQYF. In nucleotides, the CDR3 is TGTGCCAGCAGCTTCGGGCTAGCACAAGAGACCCAGTACTTC. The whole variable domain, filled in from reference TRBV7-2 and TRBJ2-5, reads GAGVSQSPSNKVTEKGKDVELRCDPISGHTALYWYRQSLGQGLEFLIYFQGNSAPDKSGLPSDRFSAERTGGSVSTLTIQRTQQEDSAVYLCASSFGLAQETQYFGPGTRLLVL.

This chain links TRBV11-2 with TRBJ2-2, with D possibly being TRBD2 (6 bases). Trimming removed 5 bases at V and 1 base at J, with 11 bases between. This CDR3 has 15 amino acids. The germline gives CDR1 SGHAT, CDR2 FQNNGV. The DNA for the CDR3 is TGTGCCAGCAGCCCTTTGGAGGGGAACACCGGGGAGCTGTTTTTT. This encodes CASSPLEGNTGELFF.

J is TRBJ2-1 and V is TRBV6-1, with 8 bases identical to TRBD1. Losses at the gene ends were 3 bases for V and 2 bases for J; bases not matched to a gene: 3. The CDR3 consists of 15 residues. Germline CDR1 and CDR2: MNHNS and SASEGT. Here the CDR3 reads CASSDGTGPYNEQFF. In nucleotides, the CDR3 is TGTGCCAGCAGTGACGGGACAGGACCCTACAATGAGCAGTTCTTC.

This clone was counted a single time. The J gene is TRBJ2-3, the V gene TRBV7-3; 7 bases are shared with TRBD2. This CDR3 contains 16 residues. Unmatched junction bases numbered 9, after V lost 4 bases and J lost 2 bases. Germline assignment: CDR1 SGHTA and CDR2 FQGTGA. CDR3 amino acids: CASSSTGGPITDTQYF. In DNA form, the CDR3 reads TGTGCCAGCAGCTCGACGGGGGGACCTATCACAGATACGCAGTATTTT.

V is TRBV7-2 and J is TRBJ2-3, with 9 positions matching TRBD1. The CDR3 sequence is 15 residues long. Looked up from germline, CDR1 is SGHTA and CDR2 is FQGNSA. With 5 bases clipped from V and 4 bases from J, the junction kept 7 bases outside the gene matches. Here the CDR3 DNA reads TGTGCCAGCAGCCCACAACAGGGGGCGGCAGATACGCAGTATTTT. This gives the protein CASSPQQGAADTQYF.

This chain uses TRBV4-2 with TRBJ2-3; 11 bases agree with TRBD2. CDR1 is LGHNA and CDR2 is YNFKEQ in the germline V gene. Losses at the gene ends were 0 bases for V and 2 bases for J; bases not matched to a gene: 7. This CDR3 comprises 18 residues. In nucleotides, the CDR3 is TGTGCCAGCAGCCAAGATCTCCTAGCGGGGGGCCCCACAGATACGCAGTATTTT. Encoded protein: CASSQDLLAGGPTDTQYF.

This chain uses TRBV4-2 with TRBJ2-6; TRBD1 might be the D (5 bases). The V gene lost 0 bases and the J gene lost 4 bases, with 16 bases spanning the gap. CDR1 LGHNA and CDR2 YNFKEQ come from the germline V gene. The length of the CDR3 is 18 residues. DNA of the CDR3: TGTGCCAGCAGCCAAGATCGTGCAACAGGTCTCGGGGCCAACGTCCTGACTTTC. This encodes CASSQDRATGLGANVLTF.

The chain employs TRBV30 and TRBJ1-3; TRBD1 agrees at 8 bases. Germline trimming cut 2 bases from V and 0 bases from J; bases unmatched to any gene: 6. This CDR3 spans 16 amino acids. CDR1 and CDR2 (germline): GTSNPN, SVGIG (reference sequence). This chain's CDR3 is CAWSILGTGSGNTIYF. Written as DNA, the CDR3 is TGTGCCTGGAGTATCCTAGGGACAGGCTCTGGAAACACCATATATTTT.

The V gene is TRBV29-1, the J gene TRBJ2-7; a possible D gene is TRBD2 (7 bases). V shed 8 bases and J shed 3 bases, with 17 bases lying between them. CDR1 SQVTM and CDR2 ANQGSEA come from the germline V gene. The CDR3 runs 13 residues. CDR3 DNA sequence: TGCAGCCCTGATGGGGGGGCGCGCTACGAGCAGTACTTC. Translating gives CSPDGGARYEQYF.

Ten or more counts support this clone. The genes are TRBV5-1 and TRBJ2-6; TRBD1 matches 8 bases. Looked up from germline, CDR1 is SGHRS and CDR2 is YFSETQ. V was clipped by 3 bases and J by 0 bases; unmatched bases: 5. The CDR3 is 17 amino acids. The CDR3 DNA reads TGCGCCAGCAGCTCCCGGGACAGGAGCTCTGGGGCCAACGTCCTGACTTTC. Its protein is CASSSRDRSSGANVLTF.

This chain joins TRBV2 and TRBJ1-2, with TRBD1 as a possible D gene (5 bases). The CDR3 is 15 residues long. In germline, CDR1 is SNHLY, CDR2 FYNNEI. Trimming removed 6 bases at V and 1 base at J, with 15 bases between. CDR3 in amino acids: CASSHARDGNYGYTF. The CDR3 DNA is TGTGCCAGCAGCCACGCGCGGGACGGTAACTATGGCTACACCTTC.

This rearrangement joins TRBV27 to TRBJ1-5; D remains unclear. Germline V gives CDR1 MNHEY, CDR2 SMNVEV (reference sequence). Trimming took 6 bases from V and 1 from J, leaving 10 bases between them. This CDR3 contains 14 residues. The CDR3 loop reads CASSLHLSNQPQHF. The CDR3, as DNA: TGTGCCAGCAGCTTACACTTAAGCAATCAGCCCCAGCATTTT.

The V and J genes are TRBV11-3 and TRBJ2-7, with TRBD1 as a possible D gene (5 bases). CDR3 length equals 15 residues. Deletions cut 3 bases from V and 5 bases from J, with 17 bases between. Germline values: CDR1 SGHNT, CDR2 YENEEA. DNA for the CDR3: TGTGCCAGCAGCTTCTCCACAGGAAGTAGCCACGAGCAGTACTTC. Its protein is CASSFSTGSSHEQYF.

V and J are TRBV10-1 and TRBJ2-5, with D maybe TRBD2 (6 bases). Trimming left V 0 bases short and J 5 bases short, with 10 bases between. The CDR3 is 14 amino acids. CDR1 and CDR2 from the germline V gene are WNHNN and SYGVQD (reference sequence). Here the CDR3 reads CASSESGGEETQYF. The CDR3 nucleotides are TGCGCCAGCAGTGAGTCGGGCGGGGAGGAGACCCAGTACTTC.

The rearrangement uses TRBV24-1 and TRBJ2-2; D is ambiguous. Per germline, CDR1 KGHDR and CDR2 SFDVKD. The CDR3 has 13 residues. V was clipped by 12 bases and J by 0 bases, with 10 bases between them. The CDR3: CAPETANTGELFF. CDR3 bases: TGTGCCCCCGAAACGGCGAACACCGGGGAGCTGTTTTTT.